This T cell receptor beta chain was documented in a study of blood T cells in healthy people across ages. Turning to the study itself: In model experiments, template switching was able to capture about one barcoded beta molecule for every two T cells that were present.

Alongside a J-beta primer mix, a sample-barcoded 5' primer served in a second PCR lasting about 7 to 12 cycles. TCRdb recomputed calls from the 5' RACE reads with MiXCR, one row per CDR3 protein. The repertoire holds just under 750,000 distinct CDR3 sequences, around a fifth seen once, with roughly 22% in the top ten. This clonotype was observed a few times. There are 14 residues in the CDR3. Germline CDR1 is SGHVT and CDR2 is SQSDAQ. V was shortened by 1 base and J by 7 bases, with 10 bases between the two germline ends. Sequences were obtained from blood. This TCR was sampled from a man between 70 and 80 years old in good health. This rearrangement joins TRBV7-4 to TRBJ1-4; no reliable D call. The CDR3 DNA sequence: TGTGCCAGCAGCTTAGGGGAGAGGCGTGAAAAACTGTTTTTT. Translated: CASSLGERREKLFF. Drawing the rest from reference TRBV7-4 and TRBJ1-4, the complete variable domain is GAGVSQSPRYKVAKRGRDVALRCDSISGHVTLYWYRQTLGQGSEVLTYSQSDAQRDKSGRPSGRFSAERPERSVSTLKIQRTEQGDSAVYLCASSLGERREKLFFGSGTQLSVL.